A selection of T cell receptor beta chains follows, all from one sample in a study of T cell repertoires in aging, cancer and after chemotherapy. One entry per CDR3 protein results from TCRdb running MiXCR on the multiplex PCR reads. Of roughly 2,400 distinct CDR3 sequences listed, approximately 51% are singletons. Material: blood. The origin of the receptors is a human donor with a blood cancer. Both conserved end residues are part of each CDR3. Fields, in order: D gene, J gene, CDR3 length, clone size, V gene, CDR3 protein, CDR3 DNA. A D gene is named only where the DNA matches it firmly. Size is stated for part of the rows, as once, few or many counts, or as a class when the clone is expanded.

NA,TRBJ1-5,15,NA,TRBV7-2,CASSLVGYSNQPQHF,TGTGCCAGCAGCTTGGTCGGTTATAGCAATCAGCCCCAGCATTTT
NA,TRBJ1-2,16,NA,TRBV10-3,CAISESAGGANYGYTF,TGTGCCATCAGTGAGTCTGCGGGGGGAGCTAACTATGGCTACACCTTC
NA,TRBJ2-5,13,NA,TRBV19,CASSQVYQETQYF,TGTGCCAGTAGTCAAGTGTACCAAGAGACCCAGTACTTC
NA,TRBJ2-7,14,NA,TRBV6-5,CASSRGPDRYEQYF,TGTGCCAGCAGTCGCGGCCCTGACCGGTACGAGCAGTACTTC
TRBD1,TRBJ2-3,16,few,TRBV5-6,CASSYGTVSSTDTQYF,TGTGCCAGCAGCTACGGGACAGTCAGTAGCACAGATACGCAGTATTTT
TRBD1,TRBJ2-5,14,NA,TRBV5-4,CASSLEDRGKTQYF,TGTGCCAGCAGCTTGGAGGACAGGGGCAAGACCCAGTACTTC
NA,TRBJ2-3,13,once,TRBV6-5,CASRPVSTDTQYF,TGTGCCAGCCGACCGGTTAGCACAGATACGCAGTATTTT
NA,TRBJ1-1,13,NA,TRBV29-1,CSVDDRLNTEAFF,TGCAGCGTTGACGACAGGCTGAACACTGAAGCTTTCTTT
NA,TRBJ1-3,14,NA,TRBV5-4,CASSYHPSGNTIYF,TGTGCCAGCAGCTATCACCCCTCTGGAAACACCATATATTTT
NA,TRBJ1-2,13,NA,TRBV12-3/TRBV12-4,CASSFNRINGYTF,TGTGCCAGCAGTTTTAACAGAATCAATGGCTACACCTTC
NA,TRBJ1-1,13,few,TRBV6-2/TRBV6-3,CASSETANTEAFF,TGTGCCAGCAGTGAGACAGCGAACACTGAAGCTTTCTTT
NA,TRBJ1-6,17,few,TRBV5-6,CASSLGIGRRFDLTLHF,TGTGCCAGCAGCTTGGGAATAGGGCGGCGATTCGACCTCACCCTCCACTTT
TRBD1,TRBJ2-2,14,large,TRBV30,CALGTGPQAGELFF,TGTGCCCTAGGGACAGGTCCTCAAGCCGGGGAGCTGTTTTTT
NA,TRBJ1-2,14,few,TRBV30,CAWGLNTGPGGYTF,TGTGCCTGGGGGCTCAATACAGGGCCCGGTGGCTACACCTTC
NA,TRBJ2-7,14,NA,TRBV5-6,CASSTSGVAYEQYF,TGTGCCAGCTCAACCTCAGGGGTAGCCTACGAGCAGTACTTC
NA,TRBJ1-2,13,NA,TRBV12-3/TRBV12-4,CASSSGTAPGYTF,TGTGCCAGCAGCAGCGGGACGGCCCCGGGCTACACCTTC
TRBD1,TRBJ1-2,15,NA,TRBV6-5,CASSYDQTGAYGYTF,TGTGCCAGCAGTTACGACCAGACAGGGGCCTATGGCTACACCTTC
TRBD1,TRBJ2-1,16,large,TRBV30,CAWSPRQGPSYNEQFF,TGTGCCTGGTCGCCTCGACAGGGCCCTTCCTACAATGAGCAGTTCTTC
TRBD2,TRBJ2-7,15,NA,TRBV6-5,CASSYSKLAGAEQYF,TGTGCCAGCAGTTACTCGAAACTAGCGGGAGCCGAGCAGTACTTC
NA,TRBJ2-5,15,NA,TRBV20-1,CSAGFRMAGIETQYF,TGCAGTGCTGGTTTCAGGATGGCGGGGATCGAGACCCAGTACTTC
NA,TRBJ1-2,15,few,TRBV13,CASSLVPGLVYGYTF,TGTGCCAGCAGCTTAGTTCCGGGGCTTGTCTATGGCTACACCTTC
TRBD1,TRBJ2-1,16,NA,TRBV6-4,CASSEEPGQGFNEQFF,TGTGCCAGCAGTGAGGAACCGGGACAGGGGTTCAATGAGCAGTTCTTC
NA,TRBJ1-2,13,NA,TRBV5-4,CASNLGGSYGYTF,TGTGCCAGCAACTTGGGGGGAAGCTATGGCTACACCTTC
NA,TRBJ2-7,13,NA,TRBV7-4,CASSPYGQSEQYF,TGTGCCAGCAGCCCCTACGGCCAGTCCGAGCAGTACTTC
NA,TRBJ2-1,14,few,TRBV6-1,CASTESGNYNEQFF,TGTGCCAGCACCGAAAGTGGGAACTACAATGAGCAGTTCTTC
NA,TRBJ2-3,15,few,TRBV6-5,CASSYSRRETDTQYF,TGTGCCAGCAGTTACTCGAGACGGGAGACAGATACGCAGTATTTT
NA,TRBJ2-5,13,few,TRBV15,CATASNYQETQYF,TGTGCCACCGCCAGCAACTACCAAGAGACCCAGTACTTC
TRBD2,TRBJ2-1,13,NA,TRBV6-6,CASMRGSYNEQFF,TGTGCCAGCATGCGGGGGTCCTACAATGAGCAGTTCTTC
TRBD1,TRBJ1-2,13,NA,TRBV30,CAWSVKDRAGYTF,TGTGCCTGGAGTGTTAAGGACAGGGCTGGCTACACCTTC
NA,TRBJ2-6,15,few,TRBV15,CATTLDISGANVLTF,TGTGCCACCACATTAGACATCTCTGGGGCCAACGTCCTGACTTTC
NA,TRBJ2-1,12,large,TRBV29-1,CSAGKTWLEQFF,TGCAGCGCCGGGAAGACGTGGTTGGAGCAGTTCTTC
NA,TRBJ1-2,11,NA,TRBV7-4,CASSRSDGYTF,TGTGCCAGCAGCCGCTCGGATGGCTACACCTTC
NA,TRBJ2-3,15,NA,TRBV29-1,CSASLQGQGTDTQYF,TGCAGCGCCAGCCTACAGGGTCAGGGCACAGATACGCAGTATTTT
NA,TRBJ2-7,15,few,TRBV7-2,CASSLAGVPDYEQYF,TGTGCCAGCAGCTTGGCCGGGGTACCAGACTACGAGCAGTACTTC
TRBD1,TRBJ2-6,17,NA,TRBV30,CAWSRDRHASGANVLTF,TGTGCCTGGAGCCGGGACAGGCACGCCTCTGGGGCAAACGTCCTGACTTTC
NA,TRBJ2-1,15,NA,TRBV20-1,CSATQGALHNNEQFF,TGCAGTGCCACTCAGGGTGCACTACATAACAATGAGCAGTTCTTC
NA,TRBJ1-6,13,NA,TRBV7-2,CASSTRDPSPLHF,TGTGCCAGCAGCACCCGGGACCCCTCACCCCTCCACTTT
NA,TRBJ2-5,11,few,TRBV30,CAWGFRETQYF,TGTGCCTGGGGATTTCGGGAGACCCAGTACTTC
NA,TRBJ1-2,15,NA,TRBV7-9,CASSLASGAGYGYTF,TGTGCCAGCAGCTTAGCGTCGGGGGCCGGGTATGGCTACACCTTC
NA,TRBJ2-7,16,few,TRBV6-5,CASSDPIGGHNYEQYF,TGTGCCAGCAGTGACCCAATAGGGGGACACAACTACGAGCAGTACTTC
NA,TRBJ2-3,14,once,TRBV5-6,CASSLPSGADTQYF,TGTGCCAGCAGCTTGCCCAGCGGTGCTGATACGCAGTATTTT
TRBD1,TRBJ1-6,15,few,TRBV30,CAWSTGQPDASPLHF,TGTGCCTGGAGTACGGGACAGCCTGATGCTTCACCCCTCCACTTT
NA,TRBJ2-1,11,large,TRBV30,CAWSVPRWQFF,TGTGCCTGGAGTGTACCCCGATGGCAGTTCTTC
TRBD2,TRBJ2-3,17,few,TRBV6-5,CASSYYPASGVPNTQYF,TGTGCCAGCAGTTACTACCCCGCTAGCGGGGTGCCTAATACGCAGTATTTT
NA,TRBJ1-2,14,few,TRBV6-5,CASSYGTSNYGYTF,TGTGCCAGCAGTTACGGGACCTCTAACTATGGCTACACCTTC